The 10 T cell receptor beta chains below were found in one sample sequenced in a study of T cell responses to AZD1222 COVID-19 vaccine. Assay: immunoSEQ multiplex PCR; the TCRdb copy retains only in-frame clones and omits some. This sample has a few hundred thousand clones; approximately 93% occur once, and the top ten carry about 0.5%. The specimen comprised peripheral blood, sampled on day 0 of AZD1222 vaccination. These receptors all come from an adult in good health.

The genes are TRBV27 and TRBJ1-1; no reliable D call. Per germline, CDR1 MNHEY and CDR2 SMNVEV (reference sequence). Trimming stripped 0 bases from V and 6 bases from J, with 11 bases between. CDR3 length equals 14 residues. The CDR3 DNA reads TGTGCCAGCAGTTTATCGGGGAGTGTGGCTGAAGCTTTCTTT. It encodes CASSLSGSVAEAFF.

The chain recombines TRBV2 with TRBJ2-5; a weak D match, TRBD2 (6 bases). V shed 8 bases and J shed 7 bases, with 14 bases lying between them. The germline gives CDR1 SNHLY, CDR2 FYNNEI. The CDR3 is made up of 12 amino acids. CDR3 region: CASGGQGATQYF. CDR3 coding DNA: TGTGCCAGCGGAGGGCAGGGAGCGACCCAGTACTTC. Full variable domain (missing parts from reference TRBV2 and TRBJ2-5): EPEVTQTPSHQVTQMGQEVILRCVPISNHLYFYWYRQILGQKVEFLVSFYNNEISEKSEIFDDQFSVERPDGSNFTLKIRSTKLEDSAMYFCASGGQGATQYFGPGTRLLVL.

V usage is TRBV7-8 and J usage is TRBJ1-1; the D is unclear. This CDR3 has 14 residues. Germline V CDR1 and CDR2: SGHVS, FQNEAQ. V shed 3 bases and J shed 0 bases, with 8 bases lying between them. CDR3 nucleotide sequence: TGTGCCAGCAGCTTTACAGCGGTGAACACTGAAGCTTTCTTT. Translated, it gives CASSFTAVNTEAFF.

This chain joins TRBV2 and TRBJ1-5, with D tentatively TRBD1 (6 bases). Germline V gives CDR1 SNHLY, CDR2 FYNNEI. V was clipped by 4 bases and J by 7 bases, with 8 bases between them. The CDR3 totals 12 residues. In DNA form, the CDR3 reads TGTGCCAGCAGTGCGACAGGACAGCCCCAGCATTTT. Protein product: CASSATGQPQHF.

CDR3 loop: CASSSDQGNAGNTIYF. As DNA, the CDR3 is TGCGCCAGCAGTTCAGACCAGGGCAACGCTGGAAACACCATATATTTT. The chain joins TRBV5-1 to TRBJ1-3; possibly TRBD1 for D (5 bases). This CDR3 is built from 16 residues. V lost 5 bases to trimming and J lost 2 bases, with 17 bases between them. Looked up from germline, CDR1 is SGHRS and CDR2 is YFSETQ. Variable domain in full (rest from reference TRBV5-1 and TRBJ1-3): KAGVTQTPRYLIKTRGQQVTLSCSPISGHRSVSWYQQTPGQGLQFLFEYFSETQRNKGNFPGRFSGRQFSNSRSEMNVSTLELGDSALYLCASSSDQGNAGNTIYFGEGSWLTVV.

The V and J genes are TRBV2 and TRBJ1-2, with 7 bases identical to TRBD1. The CDR3 has 18 amino acids. J gave up 4 bases and V 5 bases, and 19 bases lay outside the gene matches. CDR1 is SNHLY, CDR2 FYNNEI, per germline. The CDR3 spells CASSPRGGDRSRGYGYTF. Written as DNA, the CDR3 is TGTGCCAGCAGTCCCCGAGGGGGGGACAGATCTCGTGGCTATGGCTACACCTTC.

This chain links TRBV7-8 with TRBJ2-7; TRBD2 aligns across 11 bases. The CDR3 consists of 15 residues. With V trimmed by 0 bases and J by 6 bases, 4 bases remained unmatched. Germline-derived CDR1 and CDR2 are SGHVS and FQNEAQ. The CDR3 region has the DNA TGTGCCAGCAGCTTAGCGATAGCGGGGGGGATCGAGCAGTACTTC. As protein: CASSLAIAGGIEQYF.

The chain combines TRBV19 with TRBJ1-5; the match to TRBD1 covers 9 bases. In germline, CDR1 is LNHDA, CDR2 SQIVND (reference sequence). The CDR3 length is 16 residues. The V gene end was trimmed by 6 bases and the J gene end by 2 bases; junction bases not matched to a gene: 8. CDR3 in amino acids: CASRDRGGFGNQPQHF. Written as DNA, the CDR3 is TGTGCCAGTAGGGACAGGGGTGGGTTTGGCAATCAGCCCCAGCATTTT. Full variable domain (remainder filled in from reference TRBV19 and TRBJ1-5): DGGITQSPKYLFRKEGQNVTLSCEQNLNHDAMYWYRQDPGQGLRLIYYSQIVNDFQKGDIAEGYSVSREKKESFPLTVTSAQKNPTAFYLCASRDRGGFGNQPQHFGDGTRLSIL.

The genes are TRBV11-3 and TRBJ2-3; TRBD2 aligns across 8 bases. Germline CDR1 and CDR2: SGHNT and YENEEA. This CDR3 has 15 amino acids. Germline trimming cut 5 bases from V and 2 bases from J; bases unmatched to any gene: 6. The DNA of the CDR3 is TGTGCCAGCAGCACCGGGGGGGGTTCCACAGATACGCAGTATTTT. Protein: CASSTGGGSTDTQYF. Complete variable domain (other parts from reference TRBV11-3 and TRBJ2-3): EAGVVQSPRYKIIEKKQPVAFWCNPISGHNTLYWYLQNLGQGPELLIRYENEEAVDDSQLPKDRFSAERLKGVDSTLKIQPAELGDSAVYLCASSTGGGSTDTQYFGPGTRLTVL.

This clone came up once. The chain carries TRBV19 and TRBJ1-3; 7 bases match TRBD1. V dropped 7 bases and J dropped 1; count of bases not matched to a gene: 4. Germline V gene data show CDR1 as LNHDA and CDR2 as SQIVND (reference sequence). The CDR3 consists of 14 residues. DNA for the CDR3: TGTGCCAGTACCCCAGGGGGTTCTGGAAACACCATATATTTT. It translates to CASTPGGSGNTIYF.